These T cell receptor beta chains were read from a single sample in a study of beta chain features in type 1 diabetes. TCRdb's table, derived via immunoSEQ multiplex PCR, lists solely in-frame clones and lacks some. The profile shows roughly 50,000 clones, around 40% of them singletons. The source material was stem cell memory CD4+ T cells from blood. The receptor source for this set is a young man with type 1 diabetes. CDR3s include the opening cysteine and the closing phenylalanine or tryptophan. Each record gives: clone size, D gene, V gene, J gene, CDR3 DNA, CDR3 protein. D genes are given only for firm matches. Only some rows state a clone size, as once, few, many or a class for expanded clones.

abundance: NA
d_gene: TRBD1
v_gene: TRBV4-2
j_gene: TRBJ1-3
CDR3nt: TGTGCCAGCAGCCAAAACAGGGGTACCTCTGGAAACACCATATATTTT
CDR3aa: CASSQNRGTSGNTIYF

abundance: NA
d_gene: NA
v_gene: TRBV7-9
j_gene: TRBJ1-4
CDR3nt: TGTGCCAGCAGCCAGGGGTTCGGCACTAATGAAAAACTGTTTTTT
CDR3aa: CASSQGFGTNEKLFF

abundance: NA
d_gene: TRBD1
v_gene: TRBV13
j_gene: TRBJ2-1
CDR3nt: TGTGCCAGCAGCTTCCAACCCGGGACAGGGGGCGAGCAGTTCTTC
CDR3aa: CASSFQPGTGGEQFF

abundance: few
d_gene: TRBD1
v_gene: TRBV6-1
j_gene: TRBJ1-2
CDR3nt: TGTGCCAGCAGCCCGTACAGGGGTGATGGCTACACCTTC
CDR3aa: CASSPYRGDGYTF

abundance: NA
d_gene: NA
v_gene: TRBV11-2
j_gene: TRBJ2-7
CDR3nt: TGTGCCAGCAGCTTAGGGACAGCCGTCTACGAGCAGTACTTC
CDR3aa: CASSLGTAVYEQYF

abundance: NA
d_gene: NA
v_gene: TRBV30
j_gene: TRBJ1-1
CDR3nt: TGTGCCTTCCACGTCGGGGGGCGACCTGTGAACACTGAAGCTTTCTTT
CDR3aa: CAFHVGGRPVNTEAFF

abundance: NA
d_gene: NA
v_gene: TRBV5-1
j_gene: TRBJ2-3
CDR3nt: TGCGCCAGCAGTGGGGCAGGCACAGATACGCAGTATTTT
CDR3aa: CASSGAGTDTQYF

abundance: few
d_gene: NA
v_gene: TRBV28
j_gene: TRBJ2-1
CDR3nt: TGTGCCAGCAGTTCCCGCAATGAGCAGTTCTTC
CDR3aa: CASSSRNEQFF

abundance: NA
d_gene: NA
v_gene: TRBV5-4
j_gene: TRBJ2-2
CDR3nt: TGTGCCAGCAGCTTCGGACTGGCGCTAAACACCGGGGAGCTGTTTTTT
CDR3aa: CASSFGLALNTGELFF

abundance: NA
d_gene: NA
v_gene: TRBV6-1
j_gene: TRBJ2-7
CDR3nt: TGTGCCAGCAGAGGGACTTCCTACGAGCAGTACTTC
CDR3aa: CASRGTSYEQYF

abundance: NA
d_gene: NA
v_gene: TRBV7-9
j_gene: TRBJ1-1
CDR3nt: TGTGCCAGCACCCCCCGGGGCAGGGGCGCTGAAGCTTTCTTT
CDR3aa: CASTPRGRGAEAFF

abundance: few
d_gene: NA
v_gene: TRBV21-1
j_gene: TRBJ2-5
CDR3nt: TGTGCCAGCAGCAAAGAGGTCAAGGGGGACGAGACCCAGTACTTC
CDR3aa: CASSKEVKGDETQYF

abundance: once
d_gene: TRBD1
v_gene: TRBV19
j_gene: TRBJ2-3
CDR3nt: TGTGCCAGTAGTGCGGGACAGGTCTTACCCTCTAGCACAGATACGCAGTATTTT
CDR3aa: CASSAGQVLPSSTDTQYF

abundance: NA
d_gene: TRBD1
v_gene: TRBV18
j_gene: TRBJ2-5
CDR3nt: TGTGCCAGCTCCCGAGGACAGGGAGGAGAGACCCAGTACTTC
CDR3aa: CASSRGQGGETQYF

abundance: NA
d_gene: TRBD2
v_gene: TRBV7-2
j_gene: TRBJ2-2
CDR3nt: TGTGCCAGCAGCTCAGGACTAGTTCAACCCGGGGAGCTGTTTTTT
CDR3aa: CASSSGLVQPGELFF

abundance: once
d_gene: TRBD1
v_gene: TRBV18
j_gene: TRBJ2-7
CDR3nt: TGTGCCAGCTCCCCAGACAGGGTCTACGAGCAGTACTTC
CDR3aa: CASSPDRVYEQYF

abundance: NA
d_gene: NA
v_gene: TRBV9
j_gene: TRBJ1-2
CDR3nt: TGTGCCAGCAGCGCACGGACTGACGGCTACACCTTC
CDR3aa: CASSARTDGYTF

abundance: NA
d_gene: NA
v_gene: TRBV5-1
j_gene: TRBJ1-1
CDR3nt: TGCGCCAGCAGCTTGGCACCAGATTTCACTGAAGCTTTCTTT
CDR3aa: CASSLAPDFTEAFF

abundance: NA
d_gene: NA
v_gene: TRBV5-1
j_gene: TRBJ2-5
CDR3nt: TGCGCCAGCAGCGATCAGGGAAAAGAGACCCAGTACTTC
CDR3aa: CASSDQGKETQYF

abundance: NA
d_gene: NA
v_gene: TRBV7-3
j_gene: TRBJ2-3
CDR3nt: TGTGCCAGCAGCCAAAACGGGGAACTAGAGGCAGATACGCAGTATTTT
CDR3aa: CASSQNGELEADTQYF

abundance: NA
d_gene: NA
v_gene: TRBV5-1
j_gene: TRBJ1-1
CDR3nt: TGCGCCAGCAGCCTCGGCTTTGGAGGAACTGAAGCTTTCTTT
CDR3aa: CASSLGFGGTEAFF

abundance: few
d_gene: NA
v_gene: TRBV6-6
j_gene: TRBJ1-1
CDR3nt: TGTGCCAGCAGACGCGACAGGAACACTGAAGCTTTCTTT
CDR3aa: CASRRDRNTEAFF

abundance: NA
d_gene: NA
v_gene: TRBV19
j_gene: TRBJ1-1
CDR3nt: TGTGCCAGTAGTAAGGGGCGGGAGAACACTGAAGCTTTCTTT
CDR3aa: CASSKGRENTEAFF

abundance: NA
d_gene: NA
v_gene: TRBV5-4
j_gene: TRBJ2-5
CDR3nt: TGTGCCAGCAGCTTGACTACCCAAGAGGCCCAGTACTTC
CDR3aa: CASSLTTQEAQYF

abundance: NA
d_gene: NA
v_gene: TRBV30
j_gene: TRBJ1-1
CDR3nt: TGTGCCTGGAGACAGGGCTTTAGTTCTGAAGCTTTCTTT
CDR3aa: CAWRQGFSSEAFF

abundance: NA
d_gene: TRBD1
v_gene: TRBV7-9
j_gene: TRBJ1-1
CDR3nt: TGTGCCAGCAGCTTAGTTGCAGGGGGGGCTTTCTTT
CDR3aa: CASSLVAGGAFF

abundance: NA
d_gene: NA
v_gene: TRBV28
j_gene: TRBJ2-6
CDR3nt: TGTGCCACCTCCTCCTTCTCTGGGGCCAACGTCCTGACTTTC
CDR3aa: CATSSFSGANVLTF

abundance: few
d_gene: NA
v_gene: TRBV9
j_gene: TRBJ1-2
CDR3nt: TGTGCCAGCAGCCTAGGACCCGAGGCGGACTATGGCTACACCTTC
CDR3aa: CASSLGPEADYGYTF

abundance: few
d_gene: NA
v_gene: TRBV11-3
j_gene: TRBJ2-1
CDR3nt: TGTGCCAGCAGCTTAGGATCTAGCCCCTACAATGAGCAGTTCTTC
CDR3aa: CASSLGSSPYNEQFF

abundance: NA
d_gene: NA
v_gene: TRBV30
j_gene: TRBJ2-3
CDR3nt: TGTGCCTGGGGAATCGACACTCAGCGGGGCACAGATACGCAGTATTTT
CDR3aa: CAWGIDTQRGTDTQYF

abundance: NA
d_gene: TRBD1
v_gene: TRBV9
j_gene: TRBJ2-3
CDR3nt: TGTGCCAGCAGCGTCACCGGGACAGGAGATCTAGCAACAGATACGCAGTATTTT
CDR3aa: CASSVTGTGDLATDTQYF

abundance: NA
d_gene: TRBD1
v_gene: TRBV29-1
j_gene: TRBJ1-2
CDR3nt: TGCAGCGTGGATCCTAGACAGGGCTATGGCTACACCTTC
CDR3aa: CSVDPRQGYGYTF

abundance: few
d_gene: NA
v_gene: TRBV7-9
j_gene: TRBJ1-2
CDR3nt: TGTGCCAGCAGCCCGGACATTAACTATGGCTACACCTTC
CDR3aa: CASSPDINYGYTF

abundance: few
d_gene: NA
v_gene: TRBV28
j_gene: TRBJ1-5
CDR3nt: TGTGCCAGCAGGTCTGACAGGTATCAGCCCCAGCATTTT
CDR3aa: CASRSDRYQPQHF

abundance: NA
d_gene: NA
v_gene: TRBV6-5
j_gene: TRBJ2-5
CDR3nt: TGTGCCAGCAGTACGACGACAGGACGGGAAGAGACCCAGTACTTC
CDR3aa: CASSTTTGREETQYF

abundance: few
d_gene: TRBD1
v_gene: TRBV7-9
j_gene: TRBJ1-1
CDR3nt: TGTGCCAGCAGCTTCCCTCAGGGGGCGAACACTGAAGCTTTCTTT
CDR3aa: CASSFPQGANTEAFF

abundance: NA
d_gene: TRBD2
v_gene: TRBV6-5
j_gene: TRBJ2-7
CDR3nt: TGTGCCAGCAGTTACTCGGTTCTAGCGGGGGTTTACGAGCAGTACTTC
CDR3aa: CASSYSVLAGVYEQYF

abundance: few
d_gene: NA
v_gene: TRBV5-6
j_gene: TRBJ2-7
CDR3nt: TGTGCCAGCAGCGGGGGGGCCGCCTACGAGCAGTACTTC
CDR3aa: CASSGGAAYEQYF

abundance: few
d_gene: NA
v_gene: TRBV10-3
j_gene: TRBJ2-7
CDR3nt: TGTGCCATCAGTGAGTCGCAGGGCCCCTACGAGCAGTACTTC
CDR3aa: CAISESQGPYEQYF

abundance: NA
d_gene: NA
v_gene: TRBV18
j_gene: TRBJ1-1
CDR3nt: TGTGCCAGCTCACCACAGGGAGCTTTGAGGGCCACTGAAGCTTTCTTT
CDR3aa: CASSPQGALRATEAFF

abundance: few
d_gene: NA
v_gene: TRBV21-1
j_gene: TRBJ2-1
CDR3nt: TGTGCCCATGGACGGGGGGGCGATGAGCAGTTCTTC
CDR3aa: CAHGRGGDEQFF

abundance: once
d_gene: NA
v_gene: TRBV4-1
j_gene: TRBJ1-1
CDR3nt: TGCGCCAGCAGCCACGTCGGGAACACTGAAGCTTTCTTT
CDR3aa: CASSHVGNTEAFF

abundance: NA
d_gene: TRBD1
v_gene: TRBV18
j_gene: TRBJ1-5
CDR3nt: TGTGCCAGCTCCCTGGGAGGACAGGGGGCTCAGCCCCAGCATTTT
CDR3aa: CASSLGGQGAQPQHF

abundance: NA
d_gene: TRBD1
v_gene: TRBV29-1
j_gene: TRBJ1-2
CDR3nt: TGCAGCGTTGAAGACGGGTCACAGGGGACTGGCTACACCTTC
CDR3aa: CSVEDGSQGTGYTF